A single sample gave rise to the 14 T cell receptor beta chains below, sequenced in a study of shared clonotypes between healthy human individuals. Using immunoSEQ multiplex PCR, the repertoire was profiled, and TCRdb retains in-frame clones only, with some absent. The sample yields 2 million to 2.5 million clones, more than 85% seen once. The sample was naive CD4+ T cells from PBMCs. The subset denotes: CD45RA+ positively selected. These receptors came from a man aged 18 to 30 in good health. Some clones in this sample may be carry-over from other donors' samples.

The CDR3 DNA reads TGCGCCAGCAGCGTGGACAACTCTGGGGAGACCCAGTACTTC. Translation: CASSVDNSGETQYF. This chain joins TRBV5-1 and TRBJ2-5; a possible D gene is TRBD1 (5 bases). CDR1 and CDR2 (germline): SGHRS, YFSETQ. The V end was cut by 4 bases, the J end by 5 bases, with 15 bases between. The CDR3 length is 14 residues.

As to this clone: Additional DNA sequences in this sample encode the identical CDR3. This chain connects TRBV18 to TRBJ1-2; D remains unclear. Germline lookup yields CDR1 KGHSH and CDR2 LQKENI. This CDR3 has 14 amino acids. Trimming removed 3 bases at V and 1 base at J, with 9 bases between. Here the CDR3 reads CASSPTQVNYGYTF. CDR3 sequence (DNA): TGTGCCAGCTCACCGACTCAGGTTAACTATGGCTACACCTTC.

This clone turned up a few times. The genes are TRBV30 and TRBJ1-5; TRBD1 is a possible D gene (5 bases). The CDR3 loop spans 13 amino acids. The germline V and J ends were trimmed by 0 bases and 8 bases, with 11 bases remaining between them. Germline CDR1 reads GTSNPN; CDR2 reads SVGIG (reference sequence). In nucleotides, the CDR3 is TGTGCCTGGAGTGTGGCGCCAGGGAAGCCCCAGCATTTT. Protein sequence: CAWSVAPGKPQHF. Full variable domain (missing parts from reference TRBV30 and TRBJ1-5): SQTIHQWPATLVQPVGSPLSLECTVEGTSNPNLYWYRQAAGRGLQLLFYSVGIGQISSEVPQNLSASRPQDRQFILSSKKLLLSDSGFYLCAWSVAPGKPQHFGDGTRLSIL.

The rearrangement uses TRBV9 and TRBJ2-1; 16 positions match TRBD2. Germline assignment: CDR1 SGDLS and CDR2 YYNGEE. Germline trimming cut 0 bases from V and 0 bases from J; bases unmatched to any gene: 6. This CDR3 is built from 20 residues. CDR3 bases: TGTGCCAGCAGCGTAGAGGGGACTAGCGGGAGGGCCAGCTCCTACAATGAGCAGTTCTTC. Residues: CASSVEGTSGRASSYNEQFF.

The gene calls are TRBV11-3 and TRBJ2-5; D unresolved. CDR1 SGHNT and CDR2 YENEEA come from the germline V gene. CDR3 size: 13 residues. Trimming removed 5 bases at V and 5 bases at J, with 12 bases between. The CDR3 region has the DNA TGTGCCAGCAGCAAAGGGATCGAGGAGACCCAGTACTTC. It yields the protein CASSKGIEETQYF.

This clone is a singleton in its sample. The chain links TRBV5-6 to TRBJ2-7, with TRBD2 identical over 10 bases. From germline, CDR1 is SGHDT and CDR2 YYEEEE. The CDR3 is made up of 16 amino acids. V was pared by 4 bases and J by 5 bases, with 12 bases of the junction left unmatched. For the CDR3, the DNA is TGTGCCAGCAGCGCCCCCAGCGGGAGGGATAGACACGAGCAGTACTTC. Translating gives CASSAPSGRDRHEQYF.

The sample holds one count of this clone. In DNA form, the CDR3 reads TGTGCCAGCAGCAGGAGGGGGGACACTGAAGCTTTCTTT. It translates to CASSRRGDTEAFF. The V gene is TRBV6-5, the J gene TRBJ1-1; weak D call: TRBD1 (6 bases). From germline, CDR1 is MNHEY and CDR2 SVGAGI. Trimming shortened V by 6 bases and J by 3 bases, and 11 bases separated the two germline ends. This CDR3 region has 13 residues.

A word on this clone: Other DNA sequences in this sample translate to the same CDR3. The V and J genes are TRBV28 and TRBJ2-5; D call uncertain. The germline V gene has CDR1 MDHEN and CDR2 SYDVKM. The CDR3 spans 13 residues. The V and J ends lost 3 bases and 1 base respectively, with 6 bases between them. The CDR3: CASSLGSQETQYF. DNA for the CDR3: TGTGCCAGCAGTTTGGGCAGCCAAGAGACCCAGTACTTC.

The gene calls are TRBV28 and TRBJ2-3; 8 bases fit TRBD1. Germline V gives CDR1 MDHEN, CDR2 SYDVKM. The CDR3 is 14 amino acids. Trimming cost V 8 bases and J 4 bases; bases outside gene matches: 8. The CDR3 DNA reads as TGTGCCAGCGCCAATTACAGGGGGGCAGATACGCAGTATTTT. Translating gives CASANYRGADTQYF.

This chain uses TRBV11-1 with TRBJ2-3, with D maybe TRBD1 (5 bases). Trimming removed 5 bases from V and 1 base from J, with 10 bases in between. Germline V gene data show CDR1 as SGHAT and CDR2 as FQDESV (reference sequence). The CDR3 runs 14 residues. Here the CDR3 DNA reads TGTGCCAGCAGCCGCCCCAGGGGCACAGATACGCAGTATTTT. Its protein product is CASSRPRGTDTQYF.

This chain uses TRBV19 with TRBJ2-2; the D is unclear. The CDR3 is made up of 13 amino acids. Germline assignment: CDR1 LNHDA and CDR2 SQIVND (reference sequence). Trimming cost V 10 bases and J 7 bases, with 16 bases left between them. In nucleotides, the CDR3 is TGTGCCACCGAACTGGGGATGGGCGGGGAGCTGTTTTTT. This sequence encodes CATELGMGGELFF.

The chain has TRBV5-5 and TRBJ1-2; no reliable D call. The germline V gene encodes CDR1 SGHKS and CDR2 YYEKEE (reference sequence). The CDR3 loop spans 13 amino acids. Trimming pared 6 bases from V and 0 bases from J, leaving 9 bases between. In DNA, the CDR3 is TGTGCCAGCACCCCCGGGGCTAACTATGGCTACACCTTC. Its translation is CASTPGANYGYTF. Based on the CDR3 plus reference TRBV5-5 and TRBJ1-2, the full variable domain is DAGVTQSPTHLIKTRGQQVTLRCSPISGHKSVSWYQQVLGQGPQFIFQYYEKEERGRGNFPDRFSARQFPNYSSELNVNALLLGDSALYLCASTPGANYGYTFGSGTRLTVV.

This sequence joins TRBV19 and TRBJ2-1; either TRBD1 or TRBD2 may supply D (5 bases each). Looked up from germline, CDR1 is LNHDA and CDR2 is SQIVND (reference sequence). The CDR3 totals 14 residues. V shed 4 bases and J shed 0 bases, with 7 bases lying between them. This CDR3 is CASSRGNSYNEQFF. CDR3 coding DNA: TGTGCCAGTAGTAGGGGGAACTCCTACAATGAGCAGTTCTTC.

The chain carries TRBV7-3 and TRBJ1-1; no firm D call. The CDR3 covers 13 residues. Between the trimmed V and J ends, which lost 3 bases and 4 bases, there was a span of 9 bases. Germline loops: CDR1 SGHTA, CDR2 FQGTGA. CDR3 sequence: CASSFSWGTEAFF. The CDR3 DNA follows: TGTGCCAGCAGCTTTTCTTGGGGCACTGAAGCTTTCTTT.